These T cell receptor beta chains were read from a single sample in a study of cytomegalovirus exposure and HLA in healthy donors. Generated by immunoSEQ multiplex PCR, the TCRdb table keeps only in-frame clones and is missing some. The sample holds 30,000 to 40,000 clones, around nine tenths seen once. The sequenced material came from PBMCs. The receptors originated from a woman younger than 30 in good health and CMV-seronegative. Both conserved end residues are part of each CDR3. D genes are given only for firm matches. Clone size is given for some rows only: seen once, a few or many times, or a class if the clone is expanded.

>.|TRBV6-5|TRBD2|TRBJ2-7
CASSYESGGPNEQYF
TGTGCCAGCAGTTACGAATCGGGGGGGCCAAACGAGCAGTACTTC
>.|TRBV5-4|TRBD1|TRBJ1-2
CASSPGTGVGYTF
TGTGCCAGCAGCCCCGGGACAGGGGTTGGCTACACCTTC
>few|TRBV19|.|TRBJ2-1
CASRAGVLYNEQFF
TGTGCCAGTCGAGCAGGGGTTTTATACAATGAGCAGTTCTTC
>.|TRBV12-5|TRBD1|TRBJ2-7
CASGLARQGAAASYEQYF
TGTGCTAGTGGTTTGGCAAGACAGGGGGCGGCCGCGTCTTACGAGCAGTACTTC
>.|TRBV12-5|TRBD2|TRBJ2-1
CASDSGSSYNEQFF
TGTGCTAGTGACAGCGGGAGCTCCTACAATGAGCAGTTCTTC
>.|TRBV28|TRBD2|TRBJ2-1
CASSVLAELYNEQFF
TGTGCCAGCAGTGTCCTAGCGGAGCTCTACAATGAGCAGTTCTTC
>.|TRBV19|.|TRBJ1-1
CASSIEAQVGFEAFF
TGTGCCAGTAGTATAGAAGCTCAGGTTGGCTTTGAAGCTTTCTTT
>.|TRBV10-3|TRBD2|TRBJ2-7
CAISRTSGRAQEQYF
TGTGCCATCAGCAGGACTAGCGGGAGGGCCCAAGAGCAGTACTTC
>.|TRBV6-6|.|TRBJ2-3
CASSQGLGGDTQYF
TGTGCCAGCAGTCAGGGGTTGGGGGGGGATACGCAGTATTTT
>once|TRBV7-9|TRBD2|TRBJ2-2
CASSTPGGGRTGELFF
TGTGCCAGCAGCACCCCCGGGGGAGGGAGGACCGGGGAGCTGTTTTTT
>.|TRBV6-1|TRBD1|TRBJ2-7
CALGTGTYEQYF
TGTGCCTTGGGGACAGGCACCTACGAGCAGTACTTC
>.|TRBV29-1|TRBD1|TRBJ1-1
CSVLKGASEAFF
TGCAGCGTCCTTAAGGGGGCTTCAGAAGCTTTCTTT
>.|TRBV2|.|TRBJ1-2
CASSAEYGYTF
TGTGCCAGCAGTGCAGAATATGGCTACACCTTC
>.|TRBV27|.|TRBJ1-5
CASSSLPGDSNQPQHF
TGTGCCAGCAGTTCCCTCCCGGGGGATAGCAATCAGCCCCAGCATTTT
>once|TRBV7-2|TRBD2|TRBJ2-3
CASSYDGGGGRADTQYF
TGTGCCAGCAGTTACGACGGAGGGGGCGGGAGGGCGGATACGCAGTATTTT
>.|TRBV11-2|TRBD2|TRBJ2-5
CASSLRRLAGVGTQYF
TGTGCCAGCAGCCTCCGACGGCTAGCGGGAGTTGGGACCCAGTACTTC
>.|TRBV15|TRBD2|TRBJ2-5
CATSRRRTSGETQYF
TGTGCCACCAGCAGGAGACGGACTAGCGGGGAGACCCAGTACTTC
>.|TRBV7-9|.|TRBJ1-2
CASSFSQPIYGYTF
TGTGCCAGCAGCTTTTCACAGCCCATCTATGGCTACACCTTC
>.|TRBV7-9|.|TRBJ2-7
CASSLARSGRGEQYF
TGTGCCAGCAGCTTAGCCCGTTCAGGCAGGGGAGAGCAGTACTTC
>.|TRBV30|TRBD2|TRBJ2-1
CAWRALGGGLAGGFYEQFF
TGTGCCTGGAGGGCGTTGGGGGGAGGTCTAGCGGGAGGATTCTATGAGCAGTTCTTC
>.|TRBV12-2|.|TRBJ2-7
CASRFTVLFSYEQYF
TGTGCAAGTCGCTTTACAGTCCTATTCTCCTACGAGCAGTACTTC
>once|TRBV11-2|.|TRBJ2-7
CASSLVLGASYEQYF
TGTGCCAGCAGCTTGGTACTGGGGGCGAGTTACGAGCAGTACTTC
>.|TRBV19|.|TRBJ2-5
CASSTSGSSETQYF
TGTGCCAGTAGTACCTCGGGATCCTCGGAGACCCAGTACTTC
>.|TRBV5-4|.|TRBJ2-1
CASSLRDTFFF
TGTGCCAGCAGCTTAAGGGACACATTTTTCTTC
>.|TRBV6-1|.|TRBJ1-2
CATSRGYGYTF
TGTGCCACGTCCCGGGGCTATGGCTACACCTTC
>.|TRBV7-9|TRBD2|TRBJ2-4
CSSRETSAIQYF
TGTTCCAGCAGAGAGACTAGCGCCATTCAGTACTTC
>.|TRBV28|TRBD1|TRBJ2-4
CASSSTRGLNIQYF
TGTGCCAGCAGTTCGACCAGGGGGCTGAACATTCAGTACTTC
>once|TRBV7-9|.|TRBJ1-3
CASSASSSGNTIYF
TGTGCCAGCAGCGCCTCGAGCTCTGGAAACACCATATATTTT
>.|TRBV6-1|TRBD2|TRBJ2-5
CASRRTSGRQETQYF
TGTGCCAGCAGGCGGACTAGCGGGAGGCAAGAGACCCAGTACTTC
>.|TRBV28|TRBD2|TRBJ2-1
CASSLAGVSGSYNEQFF
TGTGCCAGCAGCCTAGCGGGAGTAAGCGGCTCCTACAATGAGCAGTTCTTC
>.|TRBV19|.|TRBJ2-5
CASSSDDRPRETQYF
TGTGCCAGTAGTTCCGACGACAGGCCTAGAGAGACCCAGTACTTC
>.|TRBV6-5|.|TRBJ1-2
CASREPNYGYTF
TGTGCCAGCAGGGAGCCTAACTATGGCTACACCTTC
>.|TRBV5-1|TRBD2|TRBJ2-1
CASSLAASGSSYNEQFF
TGCGCCAGCAGCTTGGCCGCTAGCGGGAGCTCCTACAATGAGCAGTTCTTC
>.|TRBV18|.|TRBJ2-3
CASSPLRVDTDTQYF
TGTGCCAGCTCACCACTGCGGGTTGACACAGATACGCAGTATTTT
>.|TRBV6-6|.|TRBJ2-3
CASSYSAPSTDTQYF
TGTGCCAGCAGTTACTCGGCCCCTAGCACAGATACGCAGTATTTT
>few|TRBV7-6|TRBD2|TRBJ2-1
CASSFSGRDYNEQFF
TGTGCCAGCAGCTTTAGCGGGAGGGACTACAATGAGCAGTTCTTC
>.|TRBV27|.|TRBJ1-2
CASSLSMVTASNYGYTF
TGTGCCAGCAGTTTATCGATGGTCACAGCCTCTAACTATGGCTACACCTTC
>.|TRBV18|.|TRBJ1-2
CASQTAANYGYTF
TGTGCCAGCCAGACAGCCGCTAACTATGGCTACACCTTC
>.|TRBV7-3|TRBD1|TRBJ1-2
CASSDSGGGGYTF
TGTGCCAGCAGCGACTCAGGGGGTGGCGGCTACACCTTC
>.|TRBV19|.|TRBJ1-1
CASSKAQPFAGTEAFF
TGTGCCAGTAGTAAGGCACAGCCATTTGCAGGCACTGAAGCTTTCTTT